The present entry profiles one TCR beta chain with its context. TCRdb processed the RACE reads anew with MiXCR; each CDR3 protein has one entry. The sample records about 60,000 distinct CDR3 sequences, 11% being singletons. The data originate from a study of human T cells and chemical hapten exposure. Described time point: pre-sensitization, week 0. Treatment defined: therapeutic diphenylcyclopropenone sensitization with weekly scalp DPC. The material sequenced was whole blood, taken in connection with sensitization to the hapten diphenylcyclopropenone (DPC). This clonotype originated in a woman aged 40 to 49 with alopecia areata. Some clones in this sample may be carry-over from other donors' samples.

The DNA of the CDR3 is TGCAGCGCGGGACACCGCGGGTGGGGCGGAGAGACCCAGTACTTC. Translated, it gives CSAGHRGWGGETQYF. J is TRBJ2-5 and V is TRBV29-1; possibly TRBD1 for D (6 bases). The germline V gene encodes CDR1 SQVTM and CDR2 ANQGSEA. This CDR3 is built from 15 residues. V was trimmed by 7 bases and J by 4 bases, leaving 22 bases between them. The whole variable domain, remainder taken from reference TRBV29-1 and TRBJ2-5, is SAVISQKPSRDICQRGTSLTIQCQVDSQVTMMFWYRQQPGQSLTLIATANQGSEATYESGFVIDKFPISRPNLTFSTLTVSNMSPEDSSIYLCSAGHRGWGGETQYFGPGTRLLVL.